The TCR beta chain under discussion was sequenced for a study of T cells in Graves' hyperthyroidism and ophthalmopathy (dated by TCRdb to between 2018 and 2021). As for the study more broadly: Peripheral blood was collected at initial diagnosis, before any treatment. To identify distinguishing TCR V-J signatures, a discovery cohort of 90 to 100 patients was used, comprising 40 to 45 with Graves' ophthalmopathy and around 60 with stable Graves' hyperthyroidism. In addition, the study compared T-cell repertoires in thyroid tissue and in blood from about six Graves' hyperthyroidism patients. Following sampling, methimazole starting at 30 mg daily was given to hyperthyroidism patients, and high-dose intravenous methylprednisolone was given to ophthalmopathy patients. The paper describes TCR Vbeta CDR3 sequencing of 130 to 150 peripheral blood samples, made up of 43 ophthalmopathy patients, 70 to 75 hyperthyroidism patients and 17 progressor patients. For training and testing, the 100 or so patients in the discovery cohort were randomly divided in a 7:3 ratio. An independent validation cohort of under 20 hyperthyroidism patients and about 15 patients who later progressed to ophthalmopathy tested prospective prediction of ophthalmopathy.

The TCR beta CDR3 regions were amplified from the RNA transcripts. The first round of RT-PCR for the TCR CDR3 was performed with the HTBI primer set and the Qiagen OneStep RT-PCR kit. Libraries were constructed in a second round of multiplex PCR, after which size selection and purification were carried out. Libraries were sequenced paired-end with 100 bp reads on an Illumina HiSeq2000. In the original analysis: SOAPnuke was used to process the raw data, removing reads that contained adapters or uncalled bases, had a mean Phred below 15, or lacked an exact match to the constant primer or identifier. COPE v1.2.5 was used to merge the high-quality paired reads, and each unique nucleotide sequence was defined as a clonotype. Clonotypes were aligned to IMGT TRBV, TRBD and TRBJ reference segments using MiTCR v1.1. The analysis was restricted to V-J combinations with a frequency above 0.0001, which together covered roughly 99% of the repertoires. The TCS score was defined as the ratio of F50 (clonal expansion) to E x V (chaos), calculated using BLOSUM62-based TCRdist between CDR3 peptides within each V-J. Welch's t-statistics and random forest reduced some 510 V-J features to 13, which were used in a naive Bayes classifier (R e1071). TCRdb cleaned the public reads at Q25 with fastp, built clones with MiXCR and kept in-frame beta chains. One record per CDR3 amino acid sequence lists the most common genes and DNA. These V and J calls rely on TCRdb rather than the paper's analysis. This sample holds approximately 380,000 distinct CDR3 sequences; approximately 19% were observed only once. Around 3.6% of the sample rests with the top ten.

This clonotype was observed at least ten times. The antigen it binds to is not known. Per-base quality was not reported, and no clone a single base away is much larger than it. Graves' hyperthyroidism was defined as stable when no progression to ophthalmopathy occurred over 18 months of follow-up. Hyperthyroidism patients were newly diagnosed, with disease duration under 2 months, and aged 18 to 65 years. Any patient with an uncontrolled infection, another autoimmune disease, pregnancy or lactation was excluded. Diagnoses were established on the basis of clinical symptoms, serum thyroxine and TRAb, thyroid ultrasound, and orbital computed tomography. PBMCs were separated from roughly 10 ml of fresh peripheral blood using Ficoll-Paque density gradient centrifugation. Trizol reagent was used to extract total RNA, and RNA quality was then checked on an Agilent 2100 Bioanalyzer. The paper's findings and limits, for the study overall: Most expanded thyroid clonotypes (frequency above 0.001) were also detected in blood, suggesting blood repertoires may reflect thyroid immune responses. A model built on a 13 V-J signature distinguished ophthalmopathy from stable hyperthyroidism, reaching approximately 89% sensitivity and under 84% specificity in cross-validation and 80%/75% in testing. In validation, progression to ophthalmopathy was predicted by the model with nearly 71% sensitivity and about 72% specificity, a median of approximately 7.1 months before onset. No statistical method was used to set the sample size in advance, and investigators knew the group allocation.

The CDR3 spans 12 residues, from the cysteine through the phenylalanine. Just CDR3 DNA is preserved here, 36 bases in frame from base 1. V loses 6 bases, J loses 0 bases, and the germline ends lie 6 bases apart. Via the germline V gene (reference sequence), CDR1 is DFQATT and CDR2 SNEGSKA. This TCR came from a woman aged 18-35 years with Graves' hyperthyroidism. Sequenced sample: blood. Recombination linked TRBV20-1 to TRBJ1-5; a confident D gene designation cannot be given. CDR3 protein: CSALYSNQPQHF. DNA sequence: TGCAGTGCGCTGTATAGCAATCAGCCCCAGCATTTT.